Below, 10 T cell receptor beta chains from the same sample are listed, as sequenced in a study of OX40 agonist ivuxolimab in advanced cancers. Here immunoSEQ multiplex PCR was the method, and the copy in TCRdb shows in-frame clones only, minus some. The table includes about 16,000 clones, about 86% detected once. The source material was CD4+ or CD8+ T cells sorted from blood, sampled in a trial of the OX40 agonist ivuxolimab. Receptor source: an adult with an advanced solid tumor such as melanoma, head and neck, liver or kidney cancer.

The chain is built from TRBV6-5 and TRBJ2-7; D is possibly TRBD2 (5 bases). Germline CDR1 reads MNHEY; CDR2 reads SVGAGI. There are 13 residues in the CDR3. Trimming took off 5 bases at V and 0 bases at J, with 8 bases between the two ends. The CDR3 loop reads CASSLRDSYEQYF. CDR3 sequence (DNA): TGTGCCAGCAGTCTACGGGACTCCTACGAGCAGTACTTC.

This chain uses TRBV19 with TRBJ2-3; D ambiguous. The V gene lost 1 base and the J gene lost 4 bases, with 3 bases spanning the gap. Looked up from germline, CDR1 is LNHDA and CDR2 is SQIVND (reference sequence). The CDR3 spans 12 residues. The CDR3 nucleotides are TGTGCCAGTAGTATAGGTCCAGATACGCAGTATTTT. Amino acid sequence: CASSIGPDTQYF.

This clone has just one count. CDR3: CASSPSSGEQFF. CDR3 nucleotide sequence: TGTGCCAGCTCACCATCGTCCGGTGAGCAGTTCTTC. This chain connects TRBV18 to TRBJ2-1; D is unclear. This CDR3 has 12 amino acids. From germline, CDR1 is KGHSH and CDR2 LQKENI. V lost 2 bases and J lost 9, with 8 bases in between.

V usage is TRBV6-5 and J usage is TRBJ2-2; the D gene is possibly TRBD2 (5 bases). Between the trimmed V and J ends, which lost 2 bases and 3 bases, there was a span of 10 bases. The V gene's germline CDR1 is MNHEY and CDR2 SVGAGI. The CDR3 runs 15 residues. CDR3 sequence reads: CASSYRGWDTGELFF. The CDR3 region has the DNA TGTGCCAGCAGTTACAGAGGGTGGGACACCGGGGAGCTGTTTTTT.

The V call is TRBV27, the J call TRBJ2-2; D may be TRBD2 (7 bases). Germline values: CDR1 MNHEY, CDR2 SMNVEV (reference sequence). The CDR3 totals 16 residues. V lost 4 bases, J lost 0 bases, and 12 bases lay in between. The CDR3 spells CASSSAGTTNTGELFF. As DNA, the CDR3 is TGTGCCAGCAGTTCAGCGGGGACAACGAACACCGGGGAGCTGTTTTTT.

The J gene is TRBJ1-3, the V gene TRBV7-6; D unresolved. This CDR3 has 18 residues. V was cut by 5 bases and J by 0 bases, with 20 bases left in between. Per germline, CDR1 SGHVS and CDR2 FNYEAQ. The CDR3 sequence: CASSQTEAAAHSGNTIYF. The CDR3 nucleotides read TGTGCCAGCAGCCAGACGGAGGCAGCTGCACACTCTGGAAACACCATATATTTT.

V and J are TRBV28 and TRBJ2-3, with D possibly TRBD2 on 6 matching bases. CDR1 is MDHEN, CDR2 SYDVKM, per germline. This CDR3 is 13 amino acids long. Trimming took 6 bases from V and 4 from J, leaving 11 bases between them. The CDR3 sequence: CASSWTTPDTQYF. The CDR3 region has the DNA TGTGCCAGCAGCTGGACTACCCCAGATACGCAGTATTTT. The variable domain in full, completed from reference TRBV28 and TRBJ2-3, reads DVKVTQSSRYLVKRTGEKVFLECVQDMDHENMFWYRQDPGLGLRLIYFSYDVKMKEKGDIPEGYSVSREKKERFSLILESASTNQTSMYLCASSWTTPDTQYFGPGTRLTVL.

V gene TRBV27 combines with J gene TRBJ2-3; 13 bases line up with TRBD2. The CDR3 consists of 16 residues. Unmatched junction bases numbered 9, after V lost 5 bases and J lost 7 bases. Germline V gene data show CDR1 as MNHEY and CDR2 as SMNVEV (reference sequence). As DNA, the CDR3 is TGTGCCAGCAGTGCAATCACTAGCGGGGGGGGCAATACGCAGTATTTT. Translating gives CASSAITSGGGNTQYF.

The chain uses TRBV6-5 and TRBJ1-3; weak D call: TRBD1 (5 bases). Germline V lookup: CDR1 MNHEY, CDR2 SVGAGI. The CDR3 loop spans 13 amino acids. V was cut by 7 bases and J by 6 bases, with 13 bases left in between. The DNA for the CDR3 is TGTGCCAGCACCCGCGAAGGGGTAAACACCATATATTTT. Translation gives CASTREGVNTIYF.

This chain joins TRBV5-1 and TRBJ1-3; D is uncertain. The CDR3 is 16 residues long. The V and J ends lost 4 bases and 0 bases respectively, with 14 bases between them. Germline-derived CDR1 and CDR2 are SGHRS and YFSETQ. Here the CDR3 reads CASSLRTVGSGNTIYF. Here the CDR3 DNA reads TGCGCCAGCAGCCTTCGGACGGTAGGCTCTGGAAACACCATATATTTT.